This is a list of T cell receptor beta chains from one sample in a study of CD8 T cells in acute hepatitis C reinfection. Generated by immunoSEQ multiplex PCR, the TCRdb table keeps only in-frame clones and is missing some. The data hold more than 35,000 clones, with about 87% observed a single time. Sequenced sample: naive CD8+ T cells from PBMCs. The receptors here all came from a man aged 25-40 years with chronic hepatitis C. Each CDR3 is given with its conserved first and last residue. Fields, in order: clone size, J gene, D gene, V gene, CDR3 DNA, CDR3 protein. A D gene is named only where the DNA matches it firmly. Only some rows state a clone size, as once, few, many or a class for expanded clones.

NA,TRBJ2-1,NA,TRBV18,TGTGCCAGCTCACCACCGGCGGGCCAGGGGTGGAATGAGCAGTTCTTC,CASSPPAGQGWNEQFF
NA,TRBJ2-3,TRBD2,TRBV9,TGTGCCAGCAGCTCGGGACTAGCGGGGGGGCCTGTGACAGATACGCAGTATTTT,CASSSGLAGGPVTDTQYF
NA,TRBJ2-7,NA,TRBV7-9,TGTGCCAGCAGTTTCCCGGGGCGTCGGGAGCAGTACTTC,CASSFPGRREQYF
NA,TRBJ2-2,NA,TRBV29-1,TGCAGCGGCGTCGTACTAGGCACCGGGGAGCTGTTTTTT,CSGVVLGTGELFF
NA,TRBJ2-7,NA,TRBV5-4,TGTGCCAGCAGCTTGGGGGCCCCCTACGAGCAGTACTTC,CASSLGAPYEQYF
NA,TRBJ2-4,NA,TRBV15,TGTGCCACCAGCAGAGACGCACCTTACCAAAAAAACATTCAGTACTTC,CATSRDAPYQKNIQYF
NA,TRBJ2-1,NA,TRBV4-1,TGCGCCAGCAGCCAAGGGGTTGAGTCCTACAATGAGCAGTTCTTC,CASSQGVESYNEQFF
NA,TRBJ1-1,NA,TRBV6-1,TGTGCCAGCACCCCAATGGCCCGGGGCACTGAAGCTTTCTTT,CASTPMARGTEAFF
NA,TRBJ2-1,NA,TRBV7-7,TGTGCTAGCAGCTTACCGGGAGTGGGAAATGAGCAGTTCTTC,CASSLPGVGNEQFF
NA,TRBJ2-7,NA,TRBV21-1,TGTGCCAGCAGCAAAGCGTACTGTATTTGCAGCTACGAGCAGTACTTC,CASSKAYCICSYEQYF
once,TRBJ2-7,NA,TRBV7-8,TGTGCCAGCAGCTCGGACGGGGCCTACGAGCAGTACTTC,CASSSDGAYEQYF
once,TRBJ2-1,NA,TRBV5-4,TGTGCCAGCTGGCAGACCCCCTACAATGAGCAGTTCTTC,CASWQTPYNEQFF
NA,TRBJ2-7,NA,TRBV29-1,TGCAGCGTGTCGGAGGGCCAACACGAGCAGTACTTC,CSVSEGQHEQYF
NA,TRBJ2-3,NA,TRBV27,TGTGCCAGCAGGCAGAGCACAGATACGCAGTATTTT,CASRQSTDTQYF
NA,TRBJ2-3,NA,TRBV29-1,TGCAGCGTTGAAGAGGGCCGGGGCAGGTCTGCAGATACGCAGTATTTT,CSVEEGRGRSADTQYF
NA,TRBJ1-2,NA,TRBV19,TGTGCCAGTAGTATCGGGACACCCTATGGCTACACCTTC,CASSIGTPYGYTF
NA,TRBJ1-1,NA,TRBV14,TGTGCCAGCAGCCAAGGGGTGGGGGTGAACACTGAAGCTTTCTTT,CASSQGVGVNTEAFF
NA,TRBJ2-7,NA,TRBV19,TGTGCCAGTACCCCAGCGGGCGTGGCCTACGAGCAGTACTTC,CASTPAGVAYEQYF
NA,TRBJ1-2,NA,TRBV6-4,TGTGCCAGCAAGTGTCACAACTCACGCCCCCTGGCGTGGGACTATGGCTACACCTTC,CASKCHNSRPLAWDYGYTF
NA,TRBJ2-7,NA,TRBV29-1,TGCAGCGTTGGGGACTCGCTCTACGAGCAGTACTTC,CSVGDSLYEQYF
NA,TRBJ2-1,NA,TRBV27,TGTGCCAGCAGTTTAGTACCCTTCGGGTACAATGAGCAGTTCTTC,CASSLVPFGYNEQFF
NA,TRBJ2-7,NA,TRBV19,TGTGCCAGTAGTGGAGGACTTAGCTACGAGCAGTACTTC,CASSGGLSYEQYF
once,TRBJ1-1,NA,TRBV5-4,TGTGCCAGCAGCGCACGTGAAGTCCGCCCTGAAGCTTTCTTT,CASSAREVRPEAFF
NA,TRBJ2-1,TRBD2,TRBV6-1,TGTGCCAGCAGTGAAGCGCAGGGCAGGAGGGGACTAGCGGGCCACTACAATGAGCAGTTCTTC,CASSEAQGRRGLAGHYNEQFF
NA,TRBJ2-7,NA,TRBV9,TGTGCCAGCAGCGCGGGGAGCTCCTACGAGCAGTACTTC,CASSAGSSYEQYF
NA,TRBJ2-1,NA,TRBV10-2,TGCGCCAGCAGTGTTAGCGATGAGCAGTTCTTC,CASSVSDEQFF
NA,TRBJ1-3,NA,TRBV19,TGTGCCAGTATGCCCAGTCCTGTCTCTGGAAACACCATATATTTT,CASMPSPVSGNTIYF
NA,TRBJ1-5,NA,TRBV6-1,TGTGCCAGCAGTGAAGCCCCTCAGGGAGTCCAGCCCCAGCATTTT,CASSEAPQGVQPQHF
NA,TRBJ2-1,TRBD2,TRBV5-6,TGTGCCAGCAGCCCTAGCGGGGGCCATGAGCAGTTCTTC,CASSPSGGHEQFF
NA,TRBJ2-1,NA,TRBV7-9,TGTGCCAGCAGCCCCCCGGGGCGGAGTTACAATGAGCAGTTCTTC,CASSPPGRSYNEQFF
NA,TRBJ2-3,TRBD2,TRBV15,TGTGCCACCAGCAGAGGAGGTGGGAGGGCCGTTTCAGATACGCAGTATTTT,CATSRGGGRAVSDTQYF
NA,TRBJ1-5,NA,TRBV7-8,TGTGCCAGCAGCTTAGATGGGACATTAACAAATCAGCCCCAGCATTTT,CASSLDGTLTNQPQHF
few,TRBJ1-2,NA,TRBV9,TGTGCCAGCAGCGTAGCTCCCGACCTGACCGCCGTTAACTATGGCTACACCTTC,CASSVAPDLTAVNYGYTF
NA,TRBJ2-5,TRBD2,TRBV5-6,TGTGCCAGCAGCTTGGAACTAGCGGGGGAGCAATTGTGGGAGACCCAGTACTTC,CASSLELAGEQLWETQYF
NA,TRBJ1-2,NA,TRBV27,TGTGCCAGCAGTTCGGGACATATCTATGGCTACACCTTC,CASSSGHIYGYTF
NA,TRBJ2-7,NA,TRBV13,TGTGCCAGCAGCTTTTCCGGGACCATCTACGAGCAGTACTTC,CASSFSGTIYEQYF